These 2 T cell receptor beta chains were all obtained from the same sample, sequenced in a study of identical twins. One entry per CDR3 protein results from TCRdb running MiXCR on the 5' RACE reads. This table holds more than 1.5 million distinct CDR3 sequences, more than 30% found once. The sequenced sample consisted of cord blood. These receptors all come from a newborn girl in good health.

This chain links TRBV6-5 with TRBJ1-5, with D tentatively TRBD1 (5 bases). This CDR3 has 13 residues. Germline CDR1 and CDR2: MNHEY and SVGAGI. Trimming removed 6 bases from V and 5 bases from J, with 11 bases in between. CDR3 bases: TGTGCCAGCAGCCAGGGCAGGTATCAGCCCCAGCATTTT. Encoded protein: CASSQGRYQPQHF.

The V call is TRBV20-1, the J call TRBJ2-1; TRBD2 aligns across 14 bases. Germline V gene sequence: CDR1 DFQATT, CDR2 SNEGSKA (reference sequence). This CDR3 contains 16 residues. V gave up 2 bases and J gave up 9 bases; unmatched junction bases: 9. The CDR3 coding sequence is TGCAGTGCTAGAATAAGTCCGGGACTAGCGGGAGCTGAGCAGTTCTTC. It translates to CSARISPGLAGAEQFF.